What follows is one T cell receptor beta chain and its context. What it recognizes is unknown. The record originates from a study of T cell repertoires in cytomegalovirus infection. Whole-study context: Public TCR beta signature analysis indicated the presence of both CMV infection and matching HLA type.

CDR1 is LNHNV, CDR2 YYDKDF, per germline (reference sequence). The V end lost 2 bases, the J end lost 4 bases, and 14 bases lay between the germline ends. The CDR3 is 16 amino acids. TCRdb fed the reads into MiXCR, producing one record per CDR3 protein. The sample has around 530,000 distinct CDR3 sequences; about 15% are singletons. Findings and caveats of the study: Ex vivo responses were dominated by HLA-C-restricted CMV-specific TCR beta clonotypes. Individuals carrying CMV plus the relevant HLA were identified by cumulative frequency of public TCR beta families.

This sequence originates from a human donor in good health (CMV status not recorded). Some clones in this sample may be carry-over from other donors' samples. Material: CD8+ T cells from PBMCs. V is TRBV15 and J is TRBJ2-2; D is undetermined. The CDR3 region is CATSRSRQVGTGELFF. The CDR3 coding sequence is TGTGCCACCAGCAGATCACGGCAGGTCGGCACCGGGGAGCTGTTTTTT.